This T cell receptor beta chain stems from a study of blood T cell repertoires in COVID-19 (dated by TCRdb to the early 2020s). For context, the study as a whole: The collaborator samples originated in the United States, Italy and Spain and spanned the acute and convalescent phases of COVID-19. Deeply sampled blood TCRbeta repertoires from subjects exposed to, actively infected with, or recovered from COVID-19 were included in the dataset. Where HLA class I and class II types were available, the types were taken from metadata supplied by the sample provider, not from assay-based typing. The material from the prospective study consisted of cDNA or gDNA derived from T cells, B-cell-depleted T cells, or PBMCs. The repertoires were released in a freely available public database meant as a resource for research on the immune response to SARS-CoV-2. Nearly every sample came with metadata listing a de-identified subject ID, COVID-19 status, age in years and sex. The samples were drawn from two sources: the first 160 participants of the ongoing ImmuneRACE study, and 1,000 to 1,500 subjects contributed by 6 global collaborators. The study at large found these results: Clinical and demographic metadata were provided uncurated, with the amount varying by source and participant.

To note about this clone: No antigen is known for it. Per-base qualities were not stored, and no clone one base away is much larger.

TCRbeta CDR3 regions were amplified from genomic DNA by means of the immunoSEQ Assay, a bias-controlled multiplex PCR. As for the original processing: Nucleated cell counts per sample were estimated from amplification of reference gene primers within the assay. To quantify the absolute abundance of each unique TCRbeta CDR3 rearrangement, sequence reads were collapsed and filtered. For each sample, productive Simpson clonality was calculated by taking the square root of Simpson's diversity index across productive rearrangements. TCRdb's version of the immuneACCESS table is confined to in-frame rearrangements and falls short of the full clone set. An unresolved V gene accounts for under half of the shortfall where checked; the remainder is of unknown origin. That table furnishes V, J and clone size, whereas the DNA furnished D and trimming. This sample has 40,000 to 65,000 clones in its table, and about three quarters of those were observed once. The ten largest clones add up to 15% of the sample.

Taken from cysteine to phenylalanine, the CDR3 has 16 residues. Only the CDR3 part of the read is kept: 48 bases, read in frame from the first base. The collaborating institutions used their own protocols to collect whole blood in K2EDTA tubes. For TCRbeta analysis, collaborator samples were shipped as frozen whole blood, as isolated PBMCs, or as DNA extracted from either sample type. Sequences were obtained from peripheral blood. The TCR comes from a human donor with active or convalescent COVID-19. The donor label of this sample is uncertain. The chain is made from TRBV21-1 and TRBJ2-1; the DNA was not used to check the table's D call, TRBD2. TRBV21-1 is a recognized pseudogene. The CDR3 protein: CASSKDRDTAYNEQFF. The DNA reads TGTGCCAGCAGCAAAGACCGGGATACGGCCTACAATGAGCAGTTCTTC.